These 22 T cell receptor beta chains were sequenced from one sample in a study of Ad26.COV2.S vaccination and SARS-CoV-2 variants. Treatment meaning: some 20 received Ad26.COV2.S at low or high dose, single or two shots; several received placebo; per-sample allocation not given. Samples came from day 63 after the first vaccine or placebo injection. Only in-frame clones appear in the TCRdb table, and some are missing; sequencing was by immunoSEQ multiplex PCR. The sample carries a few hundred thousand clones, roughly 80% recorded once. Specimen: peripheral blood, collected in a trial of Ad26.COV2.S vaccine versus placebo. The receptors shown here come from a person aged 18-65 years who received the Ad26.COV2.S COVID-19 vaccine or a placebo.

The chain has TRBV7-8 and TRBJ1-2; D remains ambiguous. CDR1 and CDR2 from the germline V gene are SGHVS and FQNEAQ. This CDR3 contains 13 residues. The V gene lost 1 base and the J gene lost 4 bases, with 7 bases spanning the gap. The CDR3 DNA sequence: TGTGCCAGCAGCTTAGACGGCAGCTATGGCTACACCTTC. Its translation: CASSLDGSYGYTF.

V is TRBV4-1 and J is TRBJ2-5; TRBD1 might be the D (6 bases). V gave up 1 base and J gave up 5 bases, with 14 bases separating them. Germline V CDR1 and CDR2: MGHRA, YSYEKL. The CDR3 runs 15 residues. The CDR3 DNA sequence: TGCGCCAGCAGCCAAGCCGACAGGATAGGCGAGACCCAGTACTTC. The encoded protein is CASSQADRIGETQYF.

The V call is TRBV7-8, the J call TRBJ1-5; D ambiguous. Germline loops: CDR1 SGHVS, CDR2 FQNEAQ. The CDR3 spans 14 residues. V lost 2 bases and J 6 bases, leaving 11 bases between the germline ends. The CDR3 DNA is TGTGCCAGCAGCTTAAACGCCTTGACTCAGCCCCAGCATTTT. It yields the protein CASSLNALTQPQHF.

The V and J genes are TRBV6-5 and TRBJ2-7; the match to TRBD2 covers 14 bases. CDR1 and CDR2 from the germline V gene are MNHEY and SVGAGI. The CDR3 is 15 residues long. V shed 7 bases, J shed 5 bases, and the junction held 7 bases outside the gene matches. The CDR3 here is CASKRLAGGHDEQYF. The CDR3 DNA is TGTGCCAGCAAAAGACTAGCGGGGGGGCACGACGAGCAGTACTTC.

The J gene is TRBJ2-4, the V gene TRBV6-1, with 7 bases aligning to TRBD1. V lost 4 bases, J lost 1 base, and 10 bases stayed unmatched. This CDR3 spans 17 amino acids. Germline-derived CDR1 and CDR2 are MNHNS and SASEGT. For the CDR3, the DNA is TGTGCCAGCAGTGGTCTCACAGGGGAAGGGGCCAAAAACATTCAGTACTTC. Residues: CASSGLTGEGAKNIQYF.

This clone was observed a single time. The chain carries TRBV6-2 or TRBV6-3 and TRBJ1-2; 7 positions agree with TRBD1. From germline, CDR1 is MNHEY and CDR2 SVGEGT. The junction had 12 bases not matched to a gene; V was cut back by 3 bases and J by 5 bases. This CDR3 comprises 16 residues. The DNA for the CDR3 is TGTGCCAGCAGTTATCGGGGACAGTTCCTGGCGTATGGCTACACCTTC. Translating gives CASSYRGQFLAYGYTF.

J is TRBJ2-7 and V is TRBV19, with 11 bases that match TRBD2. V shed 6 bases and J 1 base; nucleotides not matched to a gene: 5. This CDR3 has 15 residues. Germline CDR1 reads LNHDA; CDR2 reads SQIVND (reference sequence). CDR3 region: CASRVGLAASYEQYF. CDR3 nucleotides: TGTGCCAGTAGAGTGGGACTAGCGGCGTCCTACGAGCAGTACTTC.

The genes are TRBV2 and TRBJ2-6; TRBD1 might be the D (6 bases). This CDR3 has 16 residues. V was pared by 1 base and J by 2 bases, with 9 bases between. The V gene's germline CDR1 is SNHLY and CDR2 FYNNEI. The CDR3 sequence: CASSEGNRAGANVLTF. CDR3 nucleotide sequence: TGTGCCAGCAGTGAAGGCAACAGGGCTGGGGCCAACGTCCTGACTTTC.

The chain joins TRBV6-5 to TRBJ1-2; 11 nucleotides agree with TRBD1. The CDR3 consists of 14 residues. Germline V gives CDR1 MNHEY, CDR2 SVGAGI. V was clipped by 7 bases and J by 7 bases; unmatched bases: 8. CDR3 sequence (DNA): TGTGCCAGCACCCCGGACAGGGGGCTTCGTGGCTACACCTTC. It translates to CASTPDRGLRGYTF.

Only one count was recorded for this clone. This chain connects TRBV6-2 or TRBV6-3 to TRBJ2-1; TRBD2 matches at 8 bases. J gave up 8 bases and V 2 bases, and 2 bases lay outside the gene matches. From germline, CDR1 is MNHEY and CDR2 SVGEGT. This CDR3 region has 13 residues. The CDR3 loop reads CASSYGLAYEQFF. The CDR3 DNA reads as TGTGCCAGCAGTTACGGACTAGCCTATGAGCAGTTCTTC.

CDR3 region: CATSAPDRVYGYTF. In nucleotides, the CDR3 is TGTGCCACCAGTGCCCCGGACAGGGTGTATGGCTACACCTTC. The rearrangement joins TRBV24-1 to TRBJ1-2; TRBD1 agrees at 8 bases. V trimming: 5 bases; J trimming: 5 bases; junction bases outside the gene matches: 6. Germline-derived CDR1 and CDR2 are KGHDR and SFDVKD. This CDR3 comprises 14 residues.

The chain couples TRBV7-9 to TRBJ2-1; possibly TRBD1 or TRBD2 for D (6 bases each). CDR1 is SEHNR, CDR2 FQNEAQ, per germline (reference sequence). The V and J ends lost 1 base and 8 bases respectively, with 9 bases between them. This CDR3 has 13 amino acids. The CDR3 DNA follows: TGTGCCAGCAGCTTAGGGGGGGCAGATGAGCAGTTCTTC. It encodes CASSLGGADEQFF. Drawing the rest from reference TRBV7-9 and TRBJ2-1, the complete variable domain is DTGVSQNPRHKITKRGQNVTFRCDPISEHNRLYWYRQTLGQGPEFLTYFQNEAQLEKSRLLSDRFSAERPKGSFSTLEIQRTEQGDSAMYLCASSLGGADEQFFGPGTRLTVL.

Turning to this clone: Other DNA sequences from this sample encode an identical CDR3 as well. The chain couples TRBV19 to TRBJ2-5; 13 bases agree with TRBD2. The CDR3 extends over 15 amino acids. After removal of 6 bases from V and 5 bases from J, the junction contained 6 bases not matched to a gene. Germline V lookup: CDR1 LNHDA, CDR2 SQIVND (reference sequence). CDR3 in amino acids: CASRTSGRSGETQYF. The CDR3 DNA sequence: TGTGCCAGTAGGACTAGCGGGAGGTCCGGGGAGACCCAGTACTTC.

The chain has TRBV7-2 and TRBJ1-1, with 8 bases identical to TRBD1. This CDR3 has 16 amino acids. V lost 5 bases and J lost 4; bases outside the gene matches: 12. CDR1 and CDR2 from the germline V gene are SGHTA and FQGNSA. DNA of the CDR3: TGTGCCAGCAGCGTCGGACAGGGTAGGGGGGGCACTGAAGCTTTCTTT. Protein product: CASSVGQGRGGTEAFF.

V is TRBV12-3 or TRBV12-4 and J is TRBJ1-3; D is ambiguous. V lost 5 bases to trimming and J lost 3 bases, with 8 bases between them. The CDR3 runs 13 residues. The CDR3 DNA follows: TGTGCCAGCAGTCGGGATCTTGGAAACACCATATATTTT. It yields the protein CASSRDLGNTIYF.

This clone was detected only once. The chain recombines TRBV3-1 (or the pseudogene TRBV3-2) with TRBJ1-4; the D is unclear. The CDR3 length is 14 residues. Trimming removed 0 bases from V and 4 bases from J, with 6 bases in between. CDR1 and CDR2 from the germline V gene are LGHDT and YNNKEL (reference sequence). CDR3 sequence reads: CASSQDGFNEKLFF. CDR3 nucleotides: TGTGCCAGCAGCCAAGATGGGTTTAATGAAAAACTGTTTTTT.

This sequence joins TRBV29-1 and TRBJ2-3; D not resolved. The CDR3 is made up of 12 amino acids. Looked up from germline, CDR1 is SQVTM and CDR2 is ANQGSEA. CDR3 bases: TGCACCTATTCCCTTGGGGCAGATACGCAGTATTTT. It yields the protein CTYSLGADTQYF.

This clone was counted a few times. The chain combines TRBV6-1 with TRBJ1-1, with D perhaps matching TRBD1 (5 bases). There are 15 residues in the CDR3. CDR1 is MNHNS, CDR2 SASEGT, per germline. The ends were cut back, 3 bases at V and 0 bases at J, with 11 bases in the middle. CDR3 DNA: TGTGCCAGCAGTGATGCCGGGACGGTGAACACTGAAGCTTTCTTT. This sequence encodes CASSDAGTVNTEAFF.

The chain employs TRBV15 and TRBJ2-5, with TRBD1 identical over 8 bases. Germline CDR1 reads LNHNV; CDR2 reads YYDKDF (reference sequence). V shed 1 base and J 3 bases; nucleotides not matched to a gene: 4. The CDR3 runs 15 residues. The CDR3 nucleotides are TGTGCCACCAGCAGAGCCCCGACAGGGGAAGAGACCCAGTACTTC. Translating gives CATSRAPTGEETQYF.

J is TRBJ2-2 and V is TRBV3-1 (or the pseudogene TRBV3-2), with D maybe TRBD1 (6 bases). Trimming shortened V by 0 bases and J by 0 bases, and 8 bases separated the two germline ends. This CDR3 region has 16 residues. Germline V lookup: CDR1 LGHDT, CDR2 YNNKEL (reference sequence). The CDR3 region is CASSQDWTANTGELFF. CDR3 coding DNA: TGTGCCAGCAGCCAAGATTGGACAGCGAACACCGGGGAGCTGTTTTTT.

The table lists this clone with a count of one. CDR3 DNA sequence: TGTGCCAGCAGCCTAACCCAGGGGGCTGGCTATGGCTACACCTTC. Translated: CASSLTQGAGYGYTF. The chain employs TRBV3-1 (or the pseudogene TRBV3-2) and TRBJ1-2; 8 nucleotides match TRBD1. CDR3 length: 15 amino acids. CDR1 and CDR2 (germline): LGHDT, YNNKEL (reference sequence). The ends lost 4 bases at V and 4 bases at J; junction bases unmatched: 8.

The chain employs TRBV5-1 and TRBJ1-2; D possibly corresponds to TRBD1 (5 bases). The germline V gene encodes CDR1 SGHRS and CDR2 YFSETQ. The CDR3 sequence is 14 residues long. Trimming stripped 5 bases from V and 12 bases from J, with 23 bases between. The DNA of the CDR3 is TGCGCCAGCAGACCGGAACCTGGGGGGGAAGGGGACACCTTC. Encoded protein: CASRPEPGGEGDTF.